Each of the 20 T cell receptor beta chains below was sequenced from the same sample in a study of HIV-infected patients and healthy controls. Around 0.5 ug RNA was reverse transcribed with alpha and beta constant-region primers. Using multiplexing indices, alpha and beta chain libraries were generated apart by chain-specific third strand synthesis. TCRdb fed the 5' RACE reads into MiXCR, producing one record per CDR3 protein. The sample has some 15,000 distinct CDR3 sequences, roughly 7.7% seen once. Whole blood was used without fractionation, so all unsorted peripheral T cells were included. Material: blood. These receptors were taken from an adult in good health.

This clonotype has at least ten counts. J is TRBJ2-7 and V is TRBV4-3; D call uncertain. The CDR3 has 15 residues. CDR1 LGHNA and CDR2 YSLEER come from the germline V gene. Trimming took 1 base from V and 0 from J, leaving 10 bases between them. The CDR3 sequence: CASSQGRQASYEQYF. The DNA of the CDR3 is TGCGCCAGCAGCCAAGGTCGCCAGGCCTCCTACGAGCAGTACTTC.

The table lists this clonotype with many counts. The chain joins TRBV7-9 to TRBJ2-5, with D perhaps TRBD2 (5 bases). Trimming removed 5 bases from V and 3 bases from J, with 16 bases in between. The germline gives CDR1 SEHNR, CDR2 FQNEAQ (reference sequence). CDR3 length: 15 amino acids. The CDR3 loop is CASSPGGPLKETQYF. The DNA for the CDR3 is TGTGCCAGCAGCCCTGGAGGACCGCTCAAAGAGACCCAGTACTTC.

This clonotype is labeled as large. This chain connects TRBV7-9 to TRBJ1-4; the match to TRBD1 covers 7 bases. The junction had 11 bases not matched to a gene; V was cut back by 11 bases and J by 8 bases. The CDR3 totals 13 residues. Germline CDR1 and CDR2: SEHNR and FQNEAQ (reference sequence). CDR3 sequence reads: CAGQGVSEEKLFF. DNA for the CDR3: TGTGCCGGCCAGGGGGTGTCGGAAGAAAAACTGTTTTTT.

The sample holds many counts of this clonotype. The chain carries TRBV6-5 and TRBJ2-7, with D possibly TRBD1 on 6 matching bases. The CDR3 is made up of 14 amino acids. Looked up from germline, CDR1 is MNHEY and CDR2 is SVGAGI. V was clipped by 6 bases and J by 1 base, with 13 bases between them. This CDR3 is CASRYGTSSYEQYF. CDR3 coding DNA: TGTGCCAGCAGGTACGGGACATCTTCCTACGAGCAGTACTTC.

This clonotype was seen ten or more times. The V and J genes are TRBV14 and TRBJ2-5; possibly TRBD2 for D (6 bases). CDR3 length: 16 residues. Trimming stripped 4 bases from V and 2 bases from J, with 17 bases between. Germline CDR1 and CDR2: SGHDN and FVKESK. DNA of the CDR3: TGTGCCAGCAGCCGACCAACGGGGGAGTTTCAAGAGACCCAGTACTTC. Its protein is CASSRPTGEFQETQYF.

There are many counts of this clonotype. The J gene is TRBJ2-7, the V gene TRBV7-6; D is possibly TRBD1 or TRBD2 (5 bases each). The germline V and J ends were trimmed by 5 bases and 3 bases, with 11 bases remaining between them. The length of the CDR3 is 13 residues. Germline V gene lookup returns CDR1 SGHVS and CDR2 FNYEAQ. The CDR3 is CASSLGTFYEQYF. Here the CDR3 DNA reads TGTGCCAGCAGCCTAGGGACCTTCTACGAGCAGTACTTC.

This clonotype was seen repeatedly, ten times or more. V gene TRBV29-1 combines with J gene TRBJ2-7; 7 bases match TRBD2. Germline values: CDR1 SQVTM, CDR2 ANQGSEA. The CDR3 is made up of 12 amino acids. Germline trimming cut 7 bases from V and 0 bases from J; bases unmatched to any gene: 3. The CDR3 coding sequence is TGCAGCGCCGGGGGGAGCTCCTACGAGCAGTACTTC. The encoded protein is CSAGGSSYEQYF.

This clonotype appeared a few times. The chain couples TRBV19 to TRBJ2-4; no clear D. CDR1 and CDR2 (germline): LNHDA, SQIVND (reference sequence). Trimming removed 1 base from V and 9 bases from J, with 7 bases in between. This CDR3 has 12 residues. The CDR3 DNA follows: TGTGCCAGTAGTATAGGTTATGGCATTCAGTACTTC. Translated, it gives CASSIGYGIQYF.

This clonotype was observed at least ten times. J is TRBJ1-5 and V is TRBV19, with TRBD1 matching over 10 bases. The CDR3 covers 17 residues. The J segment lost 6 bases and the V segment lost 7 bases, leaving 15 bases of the junction unmatched. CDR1 is LNHDA and CDR2 is SQIVND in the germline V gene (reference sequence). CDR3 region: CASNPHGGTGAIQPQHF. As DNA, the CDR3 is TGTGCCAGTAACCCTCATGGGGGGACAGGGGCGATTCAGCCCCAGCATTTT.

This clonotype was recorded many times. V gene TRBV7-2 combines with J gene TRBJ2-3; 13 positions match TRBD2. The CDR3 is made up of 18 amino acids. Germline CDR1 reads SGHTA; CDR2 reads FQGNSA. With V trimmed by 5 bases and J by 4 bases, 12 bases remained unmatched. The CDR3 sequence is CASSTTSGGALVADTQYF. CDR3 DNA: TGTGCCAGCAGCACAACTAGCGGGGGGGCCCTGGTAGCAGATACGCAGTATTTT.

At least ten counts were recorded for this clonotype. The chain is built from TRBV7-2 and TRBJ1-1, with a tentative D call TRBD1 (5 bases). Trimming stripped 2 bases from V and 2 bases from J, with 15 bases between. Germline V CDR1 and CDR2: SGHTA, FQGNSA. The CDR3 extends over 16 amino acids. Here the CDR3 DNA reads TGTGCCAGCAGCTTAAAAAGATCCGGGGCCAACACTGAAGCTTTCTTT. Its translation is CASSLKRSGANTEAFF.

This clonotype has ten or more counts. The J gene is TRBJ2-3, the V gene TRBV6-5; D uncertain. The germline V gene encodes CDR1 MNHEY and CDR2 SVGAGI. Trimming pared 0 bases from V and 0 bases from J, leaving 7 bases between. The CDR3 covers 15 residues. The CDR3 loop is CASSYSTASTDTQYF. CDR3 DNA sequence: TGTGCCAGCAGTTACTCGACCGCTAGCACAGATACGCAGTATTTT.

Many counts were recorded for this clonotype. The chain combines TRBV20-1 with TRBJ1-4; D is unclear. The V gene's germline CDR1 is DFQATT and CDR2 SNEGSKA (reference sequence). V was cut by 0 bases and J by 8 bases, with 4 bases left in between. The CDR3 is 11 residues long. CDR3 coding DNA: TGCAGTGCTAGAGATTACGAAAAACTGTTTTTT. Amino acid sequence: CSARDYEKLFF.

This clonotype has ten or more counts. The rearrangement links TRBV14 to TRBJ1-1; D is uncertain. Germline V gene sequence: CDR1 SGHDN, CDR2 FVKESK. Between the trimmed V and J ends, which lost 4 bases and 6 bases, there was a span of 6 bases. The CDR3 contains 11 residues. CDR3 coding DNA: TGTGCCAGCAGCCCCGGTTCTGAAGCTTTCTTT. It is translated as CASSPGSEAFF.

This clonotype was observed many times. CDR3 nucleotide sequence: TGTGCCAGTAGTAAGGGACGGCCAGGGGCTGAAGCTTTCTTT. It yields the protein CASSKGRPGAEAFF. The rearrangement links TRBV19 to TRBJ1-1; TRBD1 might be the D (6 bases). Germline loops: CDR1 LNHDA, CDR2 SQIVND (reference sequence). The length of the CDR3 is 14 residues. Deletions cut 4 bases from V and 6 bases from J, with 15 bases between.

This clonotype was seen a few times. This chain uses TRBV4-1 with TRBJ2-3; 8 nucleotides agree with TRBD2. Germline CDR1 reads MGHRA; CDR2 reads YSYEKL. V lost 0 bases to trimming and J lost 0 bases; unmatched junction nucleotides: 11. The CDR3 runs 19 residues. The CDR3 sequence is CASSQDLVSGGASTDTQYF. As DNA, the CDR3 is TGCGCCAGCAGCCAAGATTTGGTGTCGGGAGGGGCTAGCACAGATACGCAGTATTTT.

In this sample, this clonotype turned up many times. V and J are TRBV6-5 and TRBJ2-2; D is unresolved. The V gene's germline CDR1 is MNHEY and CDR2 SVGAGI. The CDR3 is made up of 14 amino acids. The V end was cut by 5 bases, the J end by 0 bases, with 7 bases between. CDR3 coding DNA: TGTGCCAGCAGTGGCAGCCCGAACACCGGGGAGCTGTTTTTT. Translating gives CASSGSPNTGELFF.

This clonotype has ten or more counts. The chain joins TRBV6-5 to TRBJ1-6; D is ambiguous. CDR1 and CDR2 (germline): MNHEY, SVGAGI. This CDR3 region has 12 residues. The V end was cut by 2 bases, the J end by 7 bases, with 3 bases between. The DNA of the CDR3 is TGTGCCAGCAGTTACCCCAATTCACCCCTCCACTTT. This gives the protein CASSYPNSPLHF.

The J gene is TRBJ2-1, the V gene TRBV6-2 or TRBV6-3; D call uncertain. V was trimmed by 3 bases and J by 5 bases, leaving 11 bases between them. The CDR3 runs to 14 residues. CDR1 is MNHEY and CDR2 is SVGEGT in the germline V gene. The CDR3 region has the DNA TGTGCCAGCAGTTATCTGGGCCATAACAATGAGCAGTTCTTC. It yields the protein CASSYLGHNNEQFF.

This clonotype was recorded many times. The chain carries TRBV30 and TRBJ1-1; D is possibly TRBD1 (5 bases). Germline CDR1 is GTSNPN and CDR2 is SVGIG (reference sequence). The CDR3 runs to 13 residues. Deletions cut 2 bases from V and 8 bases from J, with 15 bases between. The CDR3 region has the DNA TGTGCCTGGAGTAAGACTGACCGGGGGGAAGCTTTCTTT. This sequence encodes CAWSKTDRGEAFF. Variable domain in full (rest from reference TRBV30 and TRBJ1-1): SQTIHQWPATLVQPVGSPLSLECTVEGTSNPNLYWYRQAAGRGLQLLFYSVGIGQISSEVPQNLSASRPQDRQFILSSKKLLLSDSGFYLCAWSKTDRGEAFFGQGTRLTVV.